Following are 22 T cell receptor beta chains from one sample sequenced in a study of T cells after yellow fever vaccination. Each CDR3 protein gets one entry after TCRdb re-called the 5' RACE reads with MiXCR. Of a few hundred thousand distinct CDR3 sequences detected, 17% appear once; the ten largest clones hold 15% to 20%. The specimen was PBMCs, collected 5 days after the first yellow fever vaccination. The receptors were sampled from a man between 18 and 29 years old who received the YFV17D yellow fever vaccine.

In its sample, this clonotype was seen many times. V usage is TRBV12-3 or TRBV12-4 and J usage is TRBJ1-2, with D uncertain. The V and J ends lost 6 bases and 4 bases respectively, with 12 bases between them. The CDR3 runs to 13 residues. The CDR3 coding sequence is TGTGCCAGCAGCTTGGCCGGGCCCTATGGCTACACCTTC. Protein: CASSLAGPYGYTF.

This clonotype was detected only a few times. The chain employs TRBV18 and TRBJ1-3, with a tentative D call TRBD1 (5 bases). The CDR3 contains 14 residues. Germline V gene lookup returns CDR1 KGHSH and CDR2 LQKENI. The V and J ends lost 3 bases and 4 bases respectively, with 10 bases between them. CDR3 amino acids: CASSPGTQGNTIYF. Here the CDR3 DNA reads TGTGCCAGCTCACCCGGGACGCAAGGAAACACCATATATTTT.

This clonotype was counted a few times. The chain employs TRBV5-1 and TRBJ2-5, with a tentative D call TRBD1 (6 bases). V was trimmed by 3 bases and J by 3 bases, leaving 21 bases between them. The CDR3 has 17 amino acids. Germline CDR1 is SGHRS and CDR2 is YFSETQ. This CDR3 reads CASSSGWGQGDKETQYF. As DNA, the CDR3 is TGCGCCAGCAGCTCGGGATGGGGGCAAGGAGACAAAGAGACCCAGTACTTC.

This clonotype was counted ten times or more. CDR3 nucleotide sequence: TGTGCCAGCAGCTTAGCCGGGGGGGCCGCGAACACCGGGGAGCTGTTTTTT. Encoded protein: CASSLAGGAANTGELFF. The rearrangement links TRBV7-6 to TRBJ2-2, with TRBD2 matching 8 bases. Trimming removed 0 bases from V and 0 bases from J; junction bases left unmatched: 3. The germline CDR1 and CDR2 sequences are SGHVS and FNYEAQ. CDR3 length: 17 residues.

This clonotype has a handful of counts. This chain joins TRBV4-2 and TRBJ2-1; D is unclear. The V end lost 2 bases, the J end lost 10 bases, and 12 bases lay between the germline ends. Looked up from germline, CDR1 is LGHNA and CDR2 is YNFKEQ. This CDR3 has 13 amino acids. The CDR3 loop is CASSQSSAWEQFF. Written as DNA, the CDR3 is TGTGCCAGCAGCCAAAGCAGCGCCTGGGAGCAGTTCTTC.

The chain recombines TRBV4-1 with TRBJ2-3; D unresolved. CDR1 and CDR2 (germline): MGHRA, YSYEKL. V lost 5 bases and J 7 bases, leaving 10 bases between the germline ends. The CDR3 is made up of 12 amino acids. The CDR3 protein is CASSNDWNTQYF. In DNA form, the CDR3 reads TGCGCCAGCAGCAACGACTGGAATACGCAGTATTTT.

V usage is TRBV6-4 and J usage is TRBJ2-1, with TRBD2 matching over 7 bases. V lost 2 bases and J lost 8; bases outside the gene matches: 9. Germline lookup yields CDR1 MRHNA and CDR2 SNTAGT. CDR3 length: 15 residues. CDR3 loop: CASSDHVGGMDEQFF. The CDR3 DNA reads TGTGCCAGCAGTGACCACGTCGGGGGGATGGATGAGCAGTTCTTC.

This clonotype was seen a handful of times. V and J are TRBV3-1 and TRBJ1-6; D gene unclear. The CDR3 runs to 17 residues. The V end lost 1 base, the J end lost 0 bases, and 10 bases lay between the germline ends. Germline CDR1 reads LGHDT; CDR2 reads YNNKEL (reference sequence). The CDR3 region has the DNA TGTGCCAGCAGCCAAGTTACGGATTTCTCCTATAATTCACCCCTCCACTTT. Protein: CASSQVTDFSYNSPLHF. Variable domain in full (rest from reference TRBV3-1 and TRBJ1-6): DTAVSQTPKYLVTQMGNDKSIKCEQNLGHDTMYWYKQDSKKFLKIMFSYNNKELIINETVPNRFSPKSPDKAHLNLHINSLELGDSAVYFCASSQVTDFSYNSPLHFGNGTRLTVT.

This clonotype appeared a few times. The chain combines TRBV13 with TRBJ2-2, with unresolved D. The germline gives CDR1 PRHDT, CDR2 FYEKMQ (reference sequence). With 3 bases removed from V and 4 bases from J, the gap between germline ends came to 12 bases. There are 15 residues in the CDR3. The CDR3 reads CASSFGSITTGELFF. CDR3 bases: TGTGCCAGCAGCTTCGGCAGTATCACCACCGGGGAGCTGTTTTTT.

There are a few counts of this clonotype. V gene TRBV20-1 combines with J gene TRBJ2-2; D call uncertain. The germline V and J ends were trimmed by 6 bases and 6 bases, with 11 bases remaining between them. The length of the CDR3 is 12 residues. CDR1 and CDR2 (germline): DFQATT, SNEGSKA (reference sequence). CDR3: CSAPDSPGELFF. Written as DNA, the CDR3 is TGCAGTGCGCCTGACTCTCCCGGGGAGCTGTTTTTT.

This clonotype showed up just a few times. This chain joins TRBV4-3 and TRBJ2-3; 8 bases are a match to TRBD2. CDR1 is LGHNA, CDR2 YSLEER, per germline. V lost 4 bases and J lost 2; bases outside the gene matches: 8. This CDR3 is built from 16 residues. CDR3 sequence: CASSPGVAGNTDTQYF. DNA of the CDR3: TGCGCCAGCAGCCCCGGGGTAGCGGGGAACACAGATACGCAGTATTTT.

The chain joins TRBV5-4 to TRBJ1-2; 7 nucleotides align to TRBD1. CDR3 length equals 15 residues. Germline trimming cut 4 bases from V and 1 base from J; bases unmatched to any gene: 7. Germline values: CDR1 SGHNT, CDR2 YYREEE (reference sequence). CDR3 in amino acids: CASSQGGRNNYGYTF. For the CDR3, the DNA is TGTGCCAGCAGCCAGGGGGGACGGAATAACTATGGCTACACCTTC.

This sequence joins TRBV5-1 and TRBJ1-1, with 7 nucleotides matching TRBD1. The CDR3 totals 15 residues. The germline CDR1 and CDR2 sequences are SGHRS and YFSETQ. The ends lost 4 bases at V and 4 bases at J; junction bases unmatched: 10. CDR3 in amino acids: CASSDNTGVGTEAFF. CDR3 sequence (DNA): TGCGCCAGCAGCGACAATACAGGGGTAGGCACTGAAGCTTTCTTT.

CDR3 DNA: TGCGCCAGCAGCCCCGGGACTAGCGGGGAGGAGACCCAGTACTTC. Amino acid sequence: CASSPGTSGEETQYF. The chain links TRBV5-1 to TRBJ2-5, with 13 nucleotides matching TRBD2. The CDR3 loop spans 15 amino acids. V shed 4 bases, J shed 5 bases, and the junction held 5 bases outside the gene matches. Germline assignment: CDR1 SGHRS and CDR2 YFSETQ.

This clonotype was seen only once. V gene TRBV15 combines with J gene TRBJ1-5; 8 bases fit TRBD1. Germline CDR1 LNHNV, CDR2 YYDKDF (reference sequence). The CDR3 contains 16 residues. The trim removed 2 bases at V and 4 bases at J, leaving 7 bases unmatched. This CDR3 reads CATSRIQGGTNQPQHF. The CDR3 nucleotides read TGTGCCACCAGCAGAATACAGGGGGGGACTAATCAGCCCCAGCATTTT.

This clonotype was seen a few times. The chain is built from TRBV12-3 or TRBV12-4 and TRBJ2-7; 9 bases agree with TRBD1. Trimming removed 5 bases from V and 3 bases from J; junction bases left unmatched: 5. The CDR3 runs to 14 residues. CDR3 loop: CASSAGDRDYEQYV. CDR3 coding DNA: TGTGCCAGCAGTGCGGGGGACAGGGACTACGAGCAGTACGTC.

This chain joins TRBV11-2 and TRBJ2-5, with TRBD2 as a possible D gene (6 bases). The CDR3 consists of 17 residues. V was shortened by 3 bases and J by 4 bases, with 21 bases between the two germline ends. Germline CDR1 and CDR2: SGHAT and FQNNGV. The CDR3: CASSFPYPRGGLETQYF. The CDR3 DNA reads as TGTGCCAGCAGCTTCCCCTACCCACGGGGAGGTCTAGAGACCCAGTACTTC.

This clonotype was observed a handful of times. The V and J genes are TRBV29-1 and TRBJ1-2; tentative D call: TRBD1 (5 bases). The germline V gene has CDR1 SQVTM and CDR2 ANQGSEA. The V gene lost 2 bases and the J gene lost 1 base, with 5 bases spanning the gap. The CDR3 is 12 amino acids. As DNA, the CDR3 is TGCAGCGTTGAACAGGGTAACTATGGCTACACCTTC. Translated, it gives CSVEQGNYGYTF.

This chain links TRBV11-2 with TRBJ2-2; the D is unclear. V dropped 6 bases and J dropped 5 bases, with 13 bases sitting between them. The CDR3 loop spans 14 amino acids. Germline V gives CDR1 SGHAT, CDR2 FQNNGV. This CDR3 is CASSSRALTGELFF. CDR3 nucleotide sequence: TGTGCCAGCAGTTCACGGGCCTTAACCGGGGAGCTGTTTTTT.

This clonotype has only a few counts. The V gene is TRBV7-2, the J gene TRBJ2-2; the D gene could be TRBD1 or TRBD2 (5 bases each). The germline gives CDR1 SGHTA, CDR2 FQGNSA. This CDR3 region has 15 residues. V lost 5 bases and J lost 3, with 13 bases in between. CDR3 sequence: CASSRRGIDTGELFF. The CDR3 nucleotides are TGTGCCAGCAGCCGTCGGGGCATCGACACCGGGGAGCTGTTTTTT.

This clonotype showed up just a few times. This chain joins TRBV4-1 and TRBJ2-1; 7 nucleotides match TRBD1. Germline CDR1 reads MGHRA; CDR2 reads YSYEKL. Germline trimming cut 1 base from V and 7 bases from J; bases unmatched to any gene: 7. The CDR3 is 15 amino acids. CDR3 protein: CASSQGNRGRNEQFF. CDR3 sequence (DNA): TGCGCCAGCAGCCAAGGTAACAGGGGTCGGAATGAGCAGTTCTTC.

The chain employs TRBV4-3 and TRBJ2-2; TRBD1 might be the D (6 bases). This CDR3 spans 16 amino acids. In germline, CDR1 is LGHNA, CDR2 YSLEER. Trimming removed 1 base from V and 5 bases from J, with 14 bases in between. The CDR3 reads CASSQGVGARTGELFF. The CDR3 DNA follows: TGCGCCAGCAGCCAAGGAGTGGGGGCCAGAACCGGGGAGCTGTTTTTT.